The 15 T cell receptor beta chains presented below share a single source sample, sequenced in a study of shared clonotypes between healthy human individuals. The method was immunoSEQ multiplex PCR; TCRdb's version includes in-frame clones alone and lacks a portion of them. The sample lists around 2.5 million clones; 93% were seen once. The sequencing input was naive CD4+ T cells from PBMCs. Subset specified: CD45RA+ positively selected. The receptors stem from a man aged 18 to 30 in good health. Some clones in this sample may be carry-over from other donors' samples.

The chain employs TRBV6-5 and TRBJ1-5, with TRBD1 matching 7 bases. The CDR3 is 13 residues long. The germline CDR1 and CDR2 sequences are MNHEY and SVGAGI. J lost 5 bases, V lost 6 bases, and 4 bases had no gene match. CDR3 DNA: TGTGCCAGCAGCCGACAGGGCTATCAGCCCCAGCATTTT. Its protein product is CASSRQGYQPQHF.

The chain has TRBV7-3 and TRBJ1-4; TRBD1 agrees at 8 bases. With 5 bases clipped from V and 3 bases from J, the junction kept 5 bases outside the gene matches. In germline, CDR1 is SGHTA, CDR2 FQGTGA. The CDR3 loop spans 15 amino acids. CDR3 in amino acids: CASSRPGGSNEKLFF. DNA of the CDR3: TGTGCCAGCAGCCGGCCAGGGGGCTCTAATGAAAAACTGTTTTTT.

The chain carries TRBV25-1 and TRBJ2-5; no clear D. V lost 3 bases and J lost 1, with 9 bases in between. This CDR3 is built from 14 residues. Germline CDR1 MGHDK, CDR2 SYGVNS. The CDR3 region has the DNA TGTGCCAGCAGTGAGAGCAGGCCCCAAGAGACCCAGTACTTC. It codes for CASSESRPQETQYF. The whole variable domain, filled in from reference TRBV25-1 and TRBJ2-5, reads EADIYQTPRYLVIGTGKKITLECSQTMGHDKMYWYQQDPGMELHLIHYSYGVNSTEKGDLSSESTVSRIRTEHFPLTLESARPSHTSQYLCASSESRPQETQYFGPGTRLLVL.

J is TRBJ1-2 and V is TRBV5-4; D may be TRBD1 (6 bases). This CDR3 is 16 amino acids long. The germline CDR1 and CDR2 sequences are SGHNT and YYREEE (reference sequence). The V and J ends lost 0 bases and 8 bases respectively, with 20 bases between them. CDR3 amino acids: CASSLAGGQIVLGYTF. The CDR3 DNA follows: TGTGCCAGCAGCTTGGCCGGAGGACAGATAGTTTTGGGCTACACCTTC.

This chain joins TRBV25-1 and TRBJ2-7, with TRBD2 matching 10 bases. The CDR3 runs to 15 residues. Germline-derived CDR1 and CDR2 are MGHDK and SYGVNS. The ends lost 5 bases at V and 2 bases at J; junction bases unmatched: 6. CDR3 nucleotides: TGTGCCAGCAGTACGACTAGCGGGCGAACCTACGAGCAGTACTTC. Amino acids: CASSTTSGRTYEQYF.

The chain carries TRBV28 and TRBJ1-5; D remains ambiguous. Germline V lookup: CDR1 MDHEN, CDR2 SYDVKM. Trimming removed 6 bases from V and 0 bases from J, with 12 bases in between. The CDR3 runs 15 residues. The CDR3 nucleotides are TGTGCCAGCAGGGTACCTCAGGCTAGCAATCAGCCCCAGCATTTT. Translating it yields CASRVPQASNQPQHF.

The chain links TRBV27 to TRBJ2-5, with 8 bases lining up with TRBD1. V trimming: 6 bases; J trimming: 1 base; junction bases outside the gene matches: 7. The germline V gene has CDR1 MNHEY and CDR2 SMNVEV (reference sequence). The CDR3 runs 15 residues. For the CDR3, the DNA is TGTGCCAGCAGGGGGACAGGTCTCTCCCAAGAGACCCAGTACTTC. Translating gives CASRGTGLSQETQYF.

The J gene is TRBJ2-3, the V gene TRBV7-3, with D maybe TRBD1 (5 bases). V shed 5 bases and J shed 1 base, with 13 bases lying between them. The CDR3 consists of 15 residues. The germline CDR1 and CDR2 sequences are SGHTA and FQGTGA. CDR3 residues: CASSPQGMGTDTQYF. CDR3 nucleotides: TGTGCCAGCAGCCCCCAGGGAATGGGCACAGATACGCAGTATTTT. The full variable domain, in which reference TRBV7-3 and TRBJ2-3 provide the parts outside the CDR3, is GAGVSQTPSNKVTEKGKYVELRCDPISGHTALYWYRQSLGQGPEFLIYFQGTGAADDSGLPNDRFFAVRPEGSVSTLKIQRTERGDSAVYLCASSPQGMGTDTQYFGPGTRLTVL.

This chain links TRBV11-2 with TRBJ1-1; TRBD1 matches 7 bases. From germline, CDR1 is SGHAT and CDR2 FQNNGV. The J segment lost 7 bases and the V segment lost 2 bases, leaving 7 bases of the junction unmatched. The CDR3 extends over 14 amino acids. CDR3: CASSLQDRRSEAFF. In DNA, the CDR3 is TGTGCCAGCAGCTTACAGGACAGGCGGAGTGAAGCTTTCTTT.

The chain carries TRBV7-3 and TRBJ2-1; 8 bases line up with TRBD1. The CDR3 covers 13 residues. CDR1 is SGHTA, CDR2 FQGTGA, per germline. J gave up 7 bases and V 5 bases, and 4 bases lay outside the gene matches. CDR3 sequence: CASSPDRENEQFF. CDR3 DNA sequence: TGTGCCAGCAGCCCGGACAGGGAAAATGAGCAGTTCTTC. Drawing the rest from reference TRBV7-3 and TRBJ2-1, the complete variable domain is GAGVSQTPSNKVTEKGKYVELRCDPISGHTALYWYRQSLGQGPEFLIYFQGTGAADDSGLPNDRFFAVRPEGSVSTLKIQRTERGDSAVYLCASSPDRENEQFFGPGTRLTVL.

The rearrangement joins TRBV14 to TRBJ1-1; no reliable D call. Germline CDR1 SGHDN, CDR2 FVKESK. The V end lost 7 bases, the J end lost 1 base, and 10 bases lay between the germline ends. The CDR3 sequence is 13 residues long. CDR3 DNA: TGTGCCAGCACCCTGACGAGGAACACTGAAGCTTTCTTT. It codes for CASTLTRNTEAFF.

The J gene is TRBJ2-1, the V gene TRBV28; unclear D gene. CDR1 is MDHEN, CDR2 SYDVKM, per germline. V lost 5 bases, J lost 10 bases, and 12 bases lay in between. The CDR3 runs to 12 residues. The CDR3 DNA reads as TGTGCCAGCAGTCTCCCTCCAACGGAGCAGTTCTTC. Protein sequence: CASSLPPTEQFF.

The V and J genes are TRBV9 and TRBJ2-2; 8 nucleotides match TRBD1. V was clipped by 3 bases and J by 7 bases; unmatched bases: 5. The CDR3 runs 14 residues. The V gene's germline CDR1 is SGDLS and CDR2 YYNGEE. DNA for the CDR3: TGTGCCAGCAGCGCTCAGGGGGCGGGCGGGGAGCTGTTTTTT. It is translated as CASSAQGAGGELFF.

In its sample, this clone was seen once. The V gene is TRBV5-1, the J gene TRBJ2-4; 7 bases agree with TRBD2. Germline values: CDR1 SGHRS, CDR2 YFSETQ. Germline trimming cut 0 bases from V and 8 bases from J; bases unmatched to any gene: 11. This CDR3 has 16 residues. This CDR3 is CASSLGGAGDGYIQYF. CDR3 DNA: TGCGCCAGCAGCTTGGGCGGGGCGGGAGATGGGTACATTCAGTACTTC.

The gene calls are TRBV27 and TRBJ1-4; perhaps TRBD1 as D (5 bases). With 7 bases removed from V and 8 bases from J, the gap between germline ends came to 17 bases. CDR3 length equals 14 residues. The germline CDR1 and CDR2 sequences are MNHEY and SMNVEV (reference sequence). The chain's CDR3 is CASTWRGGAEKLFF. CDR3 bases: TGTGCCAGCACCTGGAGGGGAGGAGCGGAAAAACTGTTTTTT.